This record looks at one TCR beta chain sequence and its context. This sample stems from a study of cytomegalovirus exposure and HLA in healthy donors. PCR primers comprised 60 Vbeta and 13 Jbeta primers. Measured with immunoSEQ multiplex PCR; TCRdb has only the in-frame clones, and not every one. The sample lists approximately 150,000 clones, around two thirds seen once, with more than 9% in the top ten. From germline, CDR1 is SGHTA and CDR2 FQGTGA. With V trimmed by 2 bases and J by 0 bases, 6 bases remained unmatched. This CDR3 comprises 18 residues. The TCR was taken from a young man in good health and CMV-seropositive. Specimen: PBMCs. The rearrangement uses TRBV7-3 and TRBJ2-1; the match to TRBD2 covers 11 bases. The CDR3 DNA follows: TGTGCCAGCAGCTTACTGACTAGCGGGGCCGGCTCCTACAATGAGCAGTTCTTC. Translation: CASSLLTSGAGSYNEQFF.